Detailed here is one T cell receptor beta chain. Its antigen is unknown. The protocol was immunoSEQ multiplex PCR, while the TCRdb copy is restricted to in-frame clones and leaves out a portion. The data show about 150,000 clones, approximately 90% seen once. The data derive from a study of T cell responses to AZD1222 COVID-19 vaccine. Study-level results: Spike-spanning, vaccine-associated CD4 TCRs were dominant at 160-218 and 743-854. Regions left unmutated in variants are reportedly the target of nearly half of spike-specific TCRs. Following two doses of AZD1222, Spike-specific TCR breadth and depth rose.

The CDR3 totals 15 residues. With V trimmed by 6 bases and J by 4 bases, 11 bases remained unmatched. CDR1 and CDR2 (germline): MNHNS, SASEGT. Second doses at about 4 or about 12 weeks were pooled. The sequence was obtained from an adult who received the AZD1222 COVID-19 vaccine. The sample was peripheral blood, taken 28 days after the second AZD1222 dose. The J gene is TRBJ1-1, the V gene TRBV6-1; 7 positions match TRBD1. DNA for the CDR3: TGTGCCAGCAGGGGGACAGCTTTAGGGGGCACTGAAGCTTTCTTT. Translating it yields CASRGTALGGTEAFF.